Below, 4 T cell receptor beta chains from the same sample are listed, as sequenced in a study of blood T cells in healthy people across ages. A sample-barcoded 5' primer and a J-beta primer mix were used in a second PCR of roughly 7 to 11 cycles. Each CDR3 protein gets one entry after TCRdb re-called the 5' RACE reads with MiXCR. The sample lists 910,000 or so distinct CDR3 sequences, roughly 50% seen once, with roughly a fifth in the top ten. Sequenced input: blood. The origin of the receptors is a woman in her sixties or seventies in good health.

This clonotype was counted between two and nine times. This chain uses TRBV4-3 with TRBJ1-1; the D is unclear. This CDR3 is built from 15 residues. Trimming pared 7 bases from V and 0 bases from J, leaving 15 bases between. CDR1 is LGHNA, CDR2 YSLEER, per germline. The CDR3 region has the DNA TGCGCCAGCACCCCAAACACGAGATTGAACACTGAAGCTTTCTTT. Translating it yields CASTPNTRLNTEAFF.

This rearrangement joins TRBV6-2 or TRBV6-3 to TRBJ1-1; no clear D gene. Trimming took off 7 bases at V and 4 bases at J, with 16 bases between the two ends. Germline lookup yields CDR1 MNHEY and CDR2 SVGEGT. There are 14 residues in the CDR3. The CDR3 loop reads CASTAVGSGTEAFF. CDR3 coding DNA: TGTGCCAGCACCGCTGTAGGGTCGGGCACTGAAGCTTTCTTT.

The chain links TRBV7-2 to TRBJ2-4; D possibly corresponds to TRBD2 (6 bases). The V end lost 1 base, the J end lost 5 bases, and 18 bases lay between the germline ends. Per germline, CDR1 SGHTA and CDR2 FQGNSA. The CDR3 runs 17 residues. The CDR3 sequence is CASSLDRRVTSQNIQYF. The CDR3 coding sequence is TGTGCCAGCAGCTTAGATAGGCGAGTTACTAGCCAAAACATTCAGTACTTC.

The CDR3 DNA reads as TGTGCCAGCTCACCGGCCAGCGCCAGCGGCATTCAGTACTTC. It codes for CASSPASASGIQYF. V is TRBV18 and J is TRBJ2-4, with D maybe TRBD2 (5 bases). Trimming cost V 3 bases and J 9 bases, with 15 bases left between them. Germline CDR1 KGHSH, CDR2 LQKENI. This CDR3 is 14 amino acids long.